Listed here are 17 T cell receptor beta chains from one sample, sequenced in a study of blood T cell repertoires in COVID-19. Using immunoSEQ multiplex PCR, the repertoire was profiled, and TCRdb retains in-frame clones only, with some absent. Among some 70,000 clones listed, less than 85% were seen once. Sequencing input: peripheral blood. Every receptor here comes from a man between 60 and 75 years old with acute or convalescent COVID-19.

The CDR3 loop is CASSRLAGGGETQYF. The DNA for the CDR3 is TGTGCCAGCAGCCGACTAGCGGGGGGAGGGGAGACCCAGTACTTC. The chain employs TRBV5-6 and TRBJ2-5; 13 bases map to TRBD2. Germline V CDR1 and CDR2: SGHDT, YYEEEE. The CDR3 has 15 residues. V was pared by 4 bases and J by 5 bases, with 5 bases of the junction left unmatched. The entire variable domain, with the rest obtained from reference TRBV5-6 and TRBJ2-5, is as follows: DAGVTQSPTHLIKTRGQQVTLRCSPKSGHDTVSWYQQALGQGPQFIFQYYEEEERQRGNFPDRFSGHQFPNYSSELNVNALLLGDSALYLCASSRLAGGGETQYFGPGTRLLVL.

In its sample, this clone was seen a few times. The gene calls are TRBV4-1 and TRBJ2-3; D is perhaps TRBD2 (7 bases). This CDR3 region has 16 residues. The V end was cut by 7 bases, the J end by 4 bases, with 21 bases between. Germline values: CDR1 MGHRA, CDR2 YSYEKL. CDR3 nucleotide sequence: TGCGCCAGCACCCCTAACAGGGCGGGGGCCCCAGATACGCAGTATTTT. Residues: CASTPNRAGAPDTQYF.

This clone was recorded at least ten times. J is TRBJ2-6 and V is TRBV6-4; D perhaps matches TRBD1 (6 bases). V was trimmed by 2 bases and J by 2 bases, leaving 7 bases between them. CDR3 length: 15 residues. Germline V gene data show CDR1 as MRHNA and CDR2 as SNTAGT. DNA of the CDR3: TGTGCCAGCAGTGACGGGGGCACTGGGGCCAACGTCCTGACTTTC. Its protein is CASSDGGTGANVLTF.

The genes are TRBV2 and TRBJ2-1, with D possibly TRBD1 on 6 matching bases. The CDR3 consists of 12 residues. The V end was cut by 5 bases, the J end by 8 bases, with 10 bases between. The V gene's germline CDR1 is SNHLY and CDR2 FYNNEI. CDR3 nucleotide sequence: TGTGCCAGCAGTCGACCAGGGGATGAGCAGTTCTTC. Translation: CASSRPGDEQFF.

This chain joins TRBV9 and TRBJ1-1, with 7 bases fitting TRBD1. Germline CDR1 and CDR2: SGDLS and YYNGEE. After removal of 3 bases from V and 0 bases from J, the junction contained 5 bases not matched to a gene. CDR3 length: 15 residues. Here the CDR3 reads CASSDATGLNTEAFF. In DNA, the CDR3 is TGTGCCAGCAGCGATGCGACAGGGTTGAACACTGAAGCTTTCTTT.

The V and J genes are TRBV6-6 and TRBJ2-2; D not certain. Trimming took 4 bases from V and 1 from J, leaving 13 bases between them. Germline V lookup: CDR1 MNHNY, CDR2 SVGAGI (reference sequence). The CDR3 totals 16 residues. The CDR3 sequence: CASSFLGRMNTGELFF. CDR3 DNA sequence: TGTGCCAGCAGTTTCCTGGGCAGGATGAACACCGGGGAGCTGTTTTTT.

The V call is TRBV30, the J call TRBJ2-3; no firm D call. This CDR3 has 13 residues. CDR1 and CDR2 from the germline V gene are GTSNPN and SVGIG (reference sequence). The germline V and J ends were trimmed by 3 bases and 0 bases, with 7 bases remaining between them. CDR3 protein: CAWRRGSTDTQYF. The CDR3 DNA reads TGTGCCTGGAGACGAGGCAGCACAGATACGCAGTATTTT.

The chain links TRBV30 to TRBJ2-2; weak D call: TRBD2 (5 bases). The CDR3 sequence is 13 residues long. Looked up from germline, CDR1 is GTSNPN and CDR2 is SVGIG (reference sequence). For the CDR3, the DNA is TGTGCTGGGTGGTATCGGGGCACCGGGGAGCTGTTTTTT. Protein: CAGWYRGTGELFF.

This sequence joins TRBV21-1 and TRBJ1-1; no DNA check was done on the table's D call, TRBD1. TRBV21-1 is designated a pseudogene. The CDR3 covers 16 residues. The chain's CDR3 is CASSFKTGALNTEAFF. The DNA of the CDR3 is TGTGCCAGCAGCTTTAAAACAGGGGCCCTCAACACTGAAGCTTTCTTT.

CDR3 coding DNA: TGTGCCAGCAGCTCCAGGACAGGGATTCAGGATACGCAGTATTTT. This codes for CASSSRTGIQDTQYF. The chain carries TRBV7-2 and TRBJ2-3; the match to TRBD1 covers 8 bases. This CDR3 contains 15 residues. With 4 bases clipped from V and 6 bases from J, the junction kept 9 bases outside the gene matches. Germline CDR1 is SGHTA and CDR2 is FQGNSA.

This chain uses TRBV10-3 with TRBJ1-1; TRBD1 matches 8 bases. Germline values: CDR1 ENHRY, CDR2 SYGVKD. J was trimmed by 3 bases and V by 7 bases; bases with no gene match: 1. The CDR3 covers 12 residues. The CDR3 nucleotides read TGTGCCATCAAGGGACAGGACACTGAAGCTTTCTTT. This gives the protein CAIKGQDTEAFF.

This chain joins TRBV30 and TRBJ2-7, with 14 positions matching TRBD2. This CDR3 region has 15 residues. Trimming cost V 3 bases and J 2 bases; bases outside gene matches: 3. CDR1 is GTSNPN, CDR2 SVGIG, per germline (reference sequence). CDR3 DNA sequence: TGTGCCTGGAGGGGACTAGCGGGGGTACCCTACGAGCAGTACGTC. Amino acid sequence: CAWRGLAGVPYEQYV.

V usage is TRBV18 and J usage is TRBJ2-7; D might be TRBD2 (5 bases). The CDR3 contains 13 residues. V gave up 3 bases and J gave up 6 bases, with 12 bases separating them. CDR1 and CDR2 (germline): KGHSH, LQKENI. CDR3 amino acids: CASSPAPGFEQYF. In DNA, the CDR3 is TGTGCCAGCTCACCCGCCCCGGGGTTCGAGCAGTACTTC. Based on the CDR3 plus reference TRBV18 and TRBJ2-7, the full variable domain is NAGVMQNPRHLVRRRGQEARLRCSPMKGHSHVYWYRQLPEEGLKFMVYLQKENIIDESGMPKERFSAEFPKEGPSILRIQQVVRGDSAAYFCASSPAPGFEQYFGPGTRLTVT.

The chain joins TRBV7-9 to TRBJ2-1, with D unresolved. V lost 1 base and J lost 9, with 10 bases in between. CDR3 size: 13 residues. CDR1 and CDR2 (germline): SEHNR, FQNEAQ (reference sequence). CDR3 protein: CASSLETRTEQFF. CDR3 nucleotides: TGTGCCAGCAGCTTAGAAACTCGCACTGAGCAGTTCTTC.

The V and J genes are TRBV11-2 and TRBJ2-7; D gene ambiguous. The CDR3 loop spans 14 amino acids. The germline V and J ends were trimmed by 0 bases and 4 bases, with 10 bases remaining between them. Germline lookup yields CDR1 SGHAT and CDR2 FQNNGV. CDR3 DNA: TGTGCCAGCAGCTTAGATATCGAGAATTACGAGCAGTACGTC. Residues: CASSLDIENYEQYV.

The rearrangement joins TRBV7-3 to TRBJ2-2; D remains ambiguous. The germline V gene has CDR1 SGHTA and CDR2 FQGTGA. V lost 1 base, J lost 2 bases, and 11 bases lay in between. This CDR3 is 16 amino acids long. Here the CDR3 reads CASSLSLAVNTGELFF. The CDR3 bases are TGTGCCAGCAGCTTAAGTTTGGCCGTTAACACCGGGGAGCTGTTTTTT.

This clone showed up many times. J is TRBJ1-1 and V is TRBV7-8; TRBD1 agrees at 9 bases. CDR3 length: 15 amino acids. Per the germline V gene, CDR1 is SGHVS and CDR2 is FQNEAQ. J lost 2 bases, V lost 0 bases, and 1 base had no gene match. Written as DNA, the CDR3 is TGTGCCAGCAGCTTAGCGGACAGGGGTAACACTGAAGCTTTCTTT. Translation: CASSLADRGNTEAFF.